In its sample, the clone carrying this TCR beta chain was seen many times. Its antigen is unidentified. Where libraries were unsorted, they were derived from 2 million PBMCs stored at -80 degrees C. The authors produced cDNA by 5'RACE using 10-nucleotide random UMIs. Via MiXCR, TCRdb re-called the 5' RACE reads, giving one row per CDR3 protein. The sample yields about 84,000 distinct CDR3 sequences, about 9.4% seen once. In germline, CDR1 is LNHDA, CDR2 SQIVND (reference sequence). V dropped 5 bases and J dropped 5; count of bases not matched to a gene: 12. The CDR3 spans 16 residues. The sample originates from a study of neurological immune-mediated disorders. The study's findings and limits: None of the CDR3 amino acid sequences of expanded clones recurred across subjects, suggesting private repertoires in all groups. In HTLV-1-associated myelopathy, TCR clonal expansion was greatest, and in multiple sclerosis it was least, below healthy controls.

Sequencing used PBMCs. The TCR originated in a man in his forties or fifties in good health. This chain connects TRBV19 to TRBJ2-7, with 10 positions matching TRBD1. CDR3 protein: CASSSGTGELFNEQYF. CDR3 DNA: TGTGCCAGTAGTTCCGGGACAGGGGAACTCTTCAACGAGCAGTACTTC.